The 10 T cell receptor beta chains below come from one sample, sequenced in a study of blood T cell repertoires in COVID-19. Sequenced by immunoSEQ multiplex PCR; TCRdb stores in-frame clones only, minus some. The table includes fewer than 350,000 clones, approximately 90% detected once. The sequencing sample was made of PBMCs or T cells enriched from blood (not recorded which). Receptors originate from a woman aged 40 to 55 who had recovered from COVID-19.

In this sample, this clone turned up a few times. The chain carries TRBV11-2 and TRBJ2-3; weak D call: TRBD1 (5 bases). V was trimmed by 3 bases and J by 0 bases, leaving 10 bases between them. The CDR3 is 15 residues long. The germline gives CDR1 SGHAT, CDR2 FQNNGV. The CDR3 loop is CASSFQGRSTDTQYF. The CDR3 DNA reads TGTGCCAGCAGCTTTCAGGGTAGGAGCACAGATACGCAGTATTTT.

This clone showed up just a few times. The rearrangement links TRBV13 to TRBJ2-7; TRBD2 matches at 7 bases. The CDR3 has 14 amino acids. Losses at the gene ends were 0 bases for V and 6 bases for J; bases not matched to a gene: 5. Germline CDR1 reads PRHDT; CDR2 reads FYEKMQ (reference sequence). The CDR3 protein is CASSLGLGGSEQYF. The DNA for the CDR3 is TGTGCCAGCAGCTTAGGCCTAGGCGGGAGCGAGCAGTACTTC.

The rearrangement joins TRBV28 to TRBJ1-5, with 8 bases that match TRBD1. The CDR3 totals 17 residues. The trim removed 4 bases at V and 0 bases at J, leaving 8 bases unmatched. CDR1 MDHEN and CDR2 SYDVKM come from the germline V gene. In DNA form, the CDR3 reads TGTGCCAGCAGTTCATCGGGGACAGGATATAGCAATCAGCCCCAGCATTTT. It specifies CASSSSGTGYSNQPQHF.

The genes are TRBV6-1 and TRBJ1-4, with D uncertain. Trimming removed 3 bases at V and 4 bases at J, with 18 bases between. Germline V gene data show CDR1 as MNHNS and CDR2 as SASEGT. The CDR3 runs 17 residues. In DNA, the CDR3 is TGTGCCAGCAGTGATACGGGAACCCCTTTGGGTAATGAAAAACTGTTTTTT. It specifies CASSDTGTPLGNEKLFF.

The V gene is TRBV28, the J gene TRBJ1-5; D is ambiguous. V dropped 6 bases and J dropped 5 bases, with 8 bases sitting between them. Germline V lookup: CDR1 MDHEN, CDR2 SYDVKM. The CDR3 has 12 residues. The CDR3 DNA sequence: TGTGCCAGCAGGTTAGCGGATCAGCCCCAGCATTTT. This translates into CASRLADQPQHF.

This chain connects TRBV10-1 to TRBJ1-1, with D perhaps matching TRBD1 (5 bases). This CDR3 region has 15 residues. Trimming left V 6 bases short and J 0 bases short, with 14 bases between. From germline, CDR1 is WNHNN and CDR2 SYGVQD (reference sequence). The CDR3 DNA sequence: TGCGCCAGCAGCCGCGGGACCTCCATGAACACTGAAGCTTTCTTT. Protein: CASSRGTSMNTEAFF.

The rearrangement links TRBV4-1 to TRBJ1-1; D gene unclear. Trimming stripped 5 bases from V and 0 bases from J, with 7 bases between. Per germline, CDR1 MGHRA and CDR2 YSYEKL. CDR3 length: 13 amino acids. The CDR3 DNA reads as TGCGCCAGCAGCTCACAAATGAACACTGAAGCTTTCTTT. Translated, it gives CASSSQMNTEAFF.

V gene TRBV9 combines with J gene TRBJ2-5; 13 nucleotides line up with TRBD2. This CDR3 comprises 17 residues. CDR1 is SGDLS, CDR2 YYNGEE, per germline. The ends lost 4 bases at V and 5 bases at J; junction bases unmatched: 11. The CDR3 DNA follows: TGTGCCAGCAGCCCACGGGGACTAGCGGGGCCCGGGGAGACCCAGTACTTC. Amino acids: CASSPRGLAGPGETQYF.

V is TRBV18 and J is TRBJ2-1, with 8 bases matching TRBD2. The germline V gene encodes CDR1 KGHSH and CDR2 LQKENI. The CDR3 is 18 amino acids. V lost 3 bases and J lost 5; bases outside the gene matches: 15. CDR3 sequence: CASSPTLSGTRFNNEQFF. In DNA form, the CDR3 reads TGTGCCAGCTCACCCACCCTTAGCGGGACCAGATTCAACAATGAGCAGTTCTTC.

The CDR3 is CASIPRGMVAGGQETQYF. The CDR3 DNA is TGTGCCAGCATCCCACGAGGGATGGTTGCGGGAGGTCAAGAGACCCAGTACTTC. V usage is TRBV28 and J usage is TRBJ2-5; 8 positions match TRBD2. The germline V gene has CDR1 MDHEN and CDR2 SYDVKM. The CDR3 extends over 18 amino acids. J gave up 2 bases and V 7 bases, and 18 bases lay outside the gene matches.